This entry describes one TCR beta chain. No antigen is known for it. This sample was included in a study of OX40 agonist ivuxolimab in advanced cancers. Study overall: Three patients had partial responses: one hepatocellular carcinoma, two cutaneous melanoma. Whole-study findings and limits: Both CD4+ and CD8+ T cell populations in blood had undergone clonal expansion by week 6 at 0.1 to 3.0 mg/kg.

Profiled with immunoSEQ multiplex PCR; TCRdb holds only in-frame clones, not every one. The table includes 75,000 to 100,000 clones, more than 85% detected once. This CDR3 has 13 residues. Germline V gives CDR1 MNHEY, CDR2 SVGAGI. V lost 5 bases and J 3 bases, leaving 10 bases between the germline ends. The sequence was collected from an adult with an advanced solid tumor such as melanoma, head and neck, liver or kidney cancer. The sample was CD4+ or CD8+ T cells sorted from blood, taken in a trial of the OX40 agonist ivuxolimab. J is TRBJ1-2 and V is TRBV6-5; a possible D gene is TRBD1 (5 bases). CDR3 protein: CASSPGTYYGYTF. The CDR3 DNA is TGTGCCAGCAGTCCCGGGACGTACTATGGCTACACCTTC.